The present T cell receptor beta chain was sequenced within a study of PD-1 blockade in classical Hodgkin lymphoma. Study conclusions and caveats: CD4+ but not CD8+ TCR diversity rose significantly by C4D1.

As for this clone: Its specificity is unknown.

Only in-frame clones appear in the TCRdb table, and some are missing; sequencing was by immunoSEQ multiplex PCR. The table records roughly 32,000 clones, 80% to 95% of them present only once. Time point in this sample: cycle 4 day 1 (C4D1), after 6 weeks of nivolumab. No patient escaped relapse after autologous stem cell transplantation, and brentuximab vedotin exposure varied. CD4+ T cells were purified from thawed PBMCs by magnetic negative selection. Trimming removed 1 base at V and 6 bases at J, with 9 bases between. The CDR3 consists of 13 residues. Germline CDR1 reads GTSNPN; CDR2 reads SVGIG (reference sequence).

The chain recombines TRBV30 with TRBJ2-2, with D perhaps being TRBD1 or TRBD2 (5 bases each). Sequencing was performed on CD4+ T cells from blood, taken before the fourth cycle of nivolumab. This TCR came from a human donor with classical Hodgkin lymphoma. CDR3 in amino acids: CAWSGGWAGELFF. Here the CDR3 DNA reads TGTGCCTGGAGTGGGGGGTGGGCCGGGGAGCTGTTTTTT.